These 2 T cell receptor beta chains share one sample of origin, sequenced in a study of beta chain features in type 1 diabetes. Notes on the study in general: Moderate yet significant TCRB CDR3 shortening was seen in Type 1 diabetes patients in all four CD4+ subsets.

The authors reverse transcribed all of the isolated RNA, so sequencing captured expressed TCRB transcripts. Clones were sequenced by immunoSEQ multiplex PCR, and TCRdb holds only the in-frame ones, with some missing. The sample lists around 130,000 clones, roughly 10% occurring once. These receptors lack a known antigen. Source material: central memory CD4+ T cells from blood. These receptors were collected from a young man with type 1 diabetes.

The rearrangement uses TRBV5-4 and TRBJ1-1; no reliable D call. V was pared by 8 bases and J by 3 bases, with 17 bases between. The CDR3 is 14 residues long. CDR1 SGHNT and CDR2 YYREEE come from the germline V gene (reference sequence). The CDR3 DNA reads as TGTGCCAGTCGCCCTAGGCCCGAGGACACTGAAGCTTTCTTT. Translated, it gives CASRPRPEDTEAFF.

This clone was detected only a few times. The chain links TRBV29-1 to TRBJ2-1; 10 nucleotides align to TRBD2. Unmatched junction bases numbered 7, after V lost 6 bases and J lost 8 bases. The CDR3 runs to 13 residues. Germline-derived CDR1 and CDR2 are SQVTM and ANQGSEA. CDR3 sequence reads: CSVQAGGVYEQFF. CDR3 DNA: TGCAGCGTCCAAGCGGGGGGGGTTTATGAGCAGTTCTTC.